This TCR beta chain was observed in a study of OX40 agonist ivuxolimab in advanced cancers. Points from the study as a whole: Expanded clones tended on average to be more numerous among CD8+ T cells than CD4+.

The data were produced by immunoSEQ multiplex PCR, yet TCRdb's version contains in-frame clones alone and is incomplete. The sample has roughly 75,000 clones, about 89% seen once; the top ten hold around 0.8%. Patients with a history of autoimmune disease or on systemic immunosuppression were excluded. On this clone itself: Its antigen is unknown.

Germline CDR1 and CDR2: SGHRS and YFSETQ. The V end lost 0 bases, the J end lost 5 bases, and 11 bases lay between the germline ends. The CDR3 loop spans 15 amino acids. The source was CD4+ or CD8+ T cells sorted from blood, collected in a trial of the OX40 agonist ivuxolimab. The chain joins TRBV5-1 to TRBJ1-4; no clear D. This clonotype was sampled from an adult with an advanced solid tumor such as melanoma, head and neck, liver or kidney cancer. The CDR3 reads CASSLEGRENEKLFF. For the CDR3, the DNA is TGCGCCAGCAGCTTGGAGGGTAGGGAGAATGAAAAACTGTTTTTT.